These T cell receptor beta chains were read from a single sample in a study of T cells after yellow fever vaccination. TCRdb independently ran MiXCR on the 5' RACE reads; one entry per CDR3 protein. The sample has more than 450,000 distinct CDR3 sequences; 20% to 25% are singletons. Sequences were derived from PBMCs, sampled 21 days after the first yellow fever vaccination. These receptors were taken from a man between 18 and 29 years old who received the YFV17D yellow fever vaccine. The CDR3 runs from the conserved cysteine through the conserved F or W. D genes are given only for firm matches. Only part of the rows carry a size: once, few, many, or a class if the clone is expanded.

TRBJ2-1,TRBV5-5,TRBD2,few,CASLSTSGKQYNEQFF,TGTGCCAGCCTCTCGACTAGCGGGAAGCAATACAATGAGCAGTTCTTC
TRBJ2-1,TRBV10-3,NA,NA,CAISESDEQFF,TGTGCCATCAGTGAGTCCGATGAGCAGTTCTTC
TRBJ2-2,TRBV2,TRBD2,few,CASRVPGTINTGELFF,TGTGCCAGCAGGGTACCCGGGACTATTAACACCGGGGAGCTGTTTTTT
TRBJ2-1,TRBV12-3/TRBV12-4,NA,NA,CASSLGGREQFF,TGTGCCAGCAGTTTGGGGGGGCGGGAGCAGTTCTTC
TRBJ1-2,TRBV12-3/TRBV12-4,TRBD1,NA,CASSVGTGAGGYTF,TGTGCCAGCAGTGTCGGGACAGGGGCAGGAGGCTACACCTTC
TRBJ1-4,TRBV20-1,TRBD1,few,CSAWDRGEKLFF,TGCAGTGCCTGGGACAGGGGTGAAAAACTGTTTTTT
TRBJ1-5,TRBV20-1,NA,few,CSARGGGPQPQHF,TGCAGTGCTAGAGGGGGGGGGCCTCAGCCCCAGCATTTT
TRBJ2-7,TRBV7-2,NA,NA,CASSLGNEQYF,TGTGCCAGCAGCTTAGGTAACGAGCAGTACTTC
TRBJ2-1,TRBV7-3,TRBD2,NA,CASSSPTSGGSYNEQFF,TGTGCCAGCAGCTCTCCTACTAGCGGGGGCTCCTACAATGAGCAGTTCTTC
TRBJ1-1,TRBV7-9,NA,NA,CASSSPTDSGTEAFF,TGTGCCAGCAGCTCTCCGACTGACTCGGGCACTGAAGCTTTCTTT
TRBJ2-5,TRBV20-1,TRBD2,many,CSAPRGAEETQYF,TGCAGTGCTCCGCGGGGGGCTGAAGAGACCCAGTACTTC
TRBJ1-1,TRBV6-5,NA,few,CASSYRVRWTEAFF,TGTGCCAGCAGTTATAGGGTAAGGTGGACTGAAGCTTTCTTT
TRBJ1-2,TRBV6-1,NA,few,CASSPDSSSYGYTF,TGTGCCAGCAGCCCAGACAGCTCTTCCTATGGCTACACCTTC
TRBJ2-4,TRBV21-1,NA,once,CTSSKGTGLAKNIQYF,TGTACCAGCAGCAAAGGCACAGGGCTAGCCAAAAACATTCAGTACTTC
TRBJ2-3,TRBV10-3,NA,NA,CAIGRGTDTQYF,TGTGCCATCGGACGGGGGACAGATACGCAGTATTTT
TRBJ2-7,TRBV4-1,NA,few,CASSQGAGENEQYF,TGCGCCAGCAGCCAAGGGGCAGGGGAGAACGAGCAGTACTTC
TRBJ1-5,TRBV6-6,NA,few,CASSYERPPQHF,TGTGCCAGCAGTTATGAACGACCGCCCCAGCATTTT
TRBJ2-3,TRBV5-1,NA,NA,CASSPGLADTQYF,TGCGCCAGCAGCCCGGGGTTGGCAGATACGCAGTATTTT
TRBJ2-3,TRBV5-1,TRBD2,few,CASSRVGLAGSTDTQYF,TGCGCCAGCAGCCGCGTCGGGCTAGCGGGGAGCACAGATACGCAGTATTTT
TRBJ2-1,TRBV3-1,NA,few,CASSLHYNEQFF,TGTGCCAGCAGCCTACATTACAATGAGCAGTTCTTC
TRBJ1-2,TRBV28,NA,few,CASSSSHYGYTF,TGTGCCAGCAGTTCCTCTCACTATGGCTACACCTTC
TRBJ2-1,TRBV9,TRBD1,few,CASSVVGVMGDRPYNEQFF,TGTGCCAGCAGCGTAGTAGGGGTGATGGGGGACAGGCCCTACAATGAGCAGTTCTTC
TRBJ2-4,TRBV6-6,NA,few,CASSIPGKNIQYF,TGTGCCAGCAGCATACCGGGAAAAAACATTCAGTACTTC
TRBJ1-3,TRBV7-9,NA,few,CASSLEAAISGNTIYF,TGTGCCAGCAGCTTAGAGGCAGCAATCTCTGGAAACACCATATATTTT
TRBJ2-1,TRBV5-1,TRBD1,few,CASSSKNRDRAYEQFF,TGCGCCAGCAGCTCCAAGAACCGGGACAGGGCCTATGAGCAGTTCTTC
TRBJ2-1,TRBV7-2,TRBD2,NA,CASSRGGLLEGEQFF,TGTGCCAGCAGCCGGGGGGGACTCTTGGAAGGTGAGCAGTTCTTC
TRBJ2-3,TRBV7-2,NA,NA,CASSLHPPPDTQYF,TGTGCCAGCAGCCTTCACCCTCCCCCCGATACGCAGTATTTT
TRBJ1-4,TRBV6-1,NA,few,CASTSRGTNEKLFF,TGTGCCAGCACCTCGCGGGGAACTAATGAAAAACTGTTTTTT
TRBJ2-1,TRBV7-8,TRBD1,few,CASSFRQGATYNEQFF,TGTGCCAGCAGCTTCCGACAGGGGGCGACCTACAATGAGCAGTTCTTC